One sample yielded the 2 T cell receptor beta chains listed below, sequenced in a study of blood T cells in healthy people across ages. With a J-beta primer mix and a sample-barcoded 5' primer, a second PCR ran about 6 to 11 cycles. One entry per CDR3 protein, called by TCRdb with MiXCR from the 5' RACE reads. The sample lists about 650,000 distinct CDR3 sequences, less than 40% occurring once. Sequenced: blood. The receptors were gathered from a woman aged 80 or older in good health.

The chain couples TRBV6-1 to TRBJ2-3; 8 nucleotides match TRBD2. V trimming: 5 bases; J trimming: 5 bases; junction bases outside the gene matches: 15. Germline CDR1 is MNHNS and CDR2 is SASEGT. CDR3 length equals 17 residues. CDR3: CASSRLAQDFFGDTQYF. The CDR3 nucleotides read TGTGCCAGCAGTCGACTAGCGCAAGACTTCTTTGGAGATACGCAGTATTTT.

On this clonotype itself: A much larger clone sits a single nucleotide away, making a read error possible. The chain joins TRBV7-2 to TRBJ2-7; tentative D call: TRBD1 (5 bases). Germline V lookup: CDR1 SGHTA, CDR2 FQGNSA. Trimming took 3 bases from V and 3 from J, leaving 12 bases between them. This CDR3 contains 14 residues. In DNA form, the CDR3 reads TGTGCCAGCAGCTTGCCTCGTAGGGGCTACGAGCAGTACTTC. This sequence encodes CASSLPRRGYEQYF.